The rows below give T cell receptor beta chains drawn from one sample of a study of T and B cells in COVID-19 patients. One entry per CDR3 protein results from TCRdb running MiXCR on the multiplex PCR reads. The sample holds 6,000 or so distinct CDR3 sequences; 25% to 30% are singletons and the top ten take over 9.5%. The sequencing sample was made of blood. These receptors were taken from a human donor with active COVID-19. The CDR3 runs from the conserved cysteine through the conserved F or W. A D gene is named only where the DNA matches it firmly. Clone size is shown for a subset of rows, as once, few, many or a class of expanded clone.

TGTGCCAGCAGCTTAGTGGAAGGGAGCAATCAGCCCCAGCATTTT	CASSLVEGSNQPQHF	-	TRBV7-9	TRBJ1-5	medium-sized
TGTGCCAGCAGCGTACGGTCTTTAGCGGGAGTCACCGGGGAGCTGTTTTTT	CASSVRSLAGVTGELFF	TRBD2	TRBV9	TRBJ2-2	-
TGCAGTGCTCCCCAGACAGGGCATAGCAATCAGCCCCAGCATTTT	CSAPQTGHSNQPQHF	TRBD1	TRBV20-1	TRBJ1-5	-
TGTGCCAGTAGGATAGCGGGAGGGCGAGAGCAGTACTTC	CASRIAGGREQYF	TRBD2	TRBV6-1	TRBJ2-7	-
TGTGCCAGCTCACCACTGGGGGAGTGGGAAAAACTGTTTTTT	CASSPLGEWEKLFF	-	TRBV18	TRBJ1-4	medium-sized
TGCAGCGTTGAAGACCCGGGACAGGGGGGAAACACCGGGGAGCTGTTTTTT	CSVEDPGQGGNTGELFF	TRBD1	TRBV29-1	TRBJ2-2	-
TGTGCCAGCAGTTTAAACAGGGAGGGGGATCAGCCCCAGCATTTT	CASSLNREGDQPQHF	-	TRBV12-3/TRBV12-4	TRBJ1-5	few
TGCAGCGCCGGTATAGAACCCTCCGAGCAGTACTTC	CSAGIEPSEQYF	-	TRBV29-1	TRBJ2-7	-
TGTGCCAGTAGTAGGTGGGAGTGGGTCAATGAGCAGTTCTTC	CASSRWEWVNEQFF	-	TRBV19	TRBJ2-1	large
TGTGCCAGTAGTGTTGCCCGGGACCTAGCCAAAAACATTCAGTACTTC	CASSVARDLAKNIQYF	-	TRBV19	TRBJ2-4	medium-sized
TGTGCCAGCAGCATCCTCCTCATCGGAGCGGGAGGCACAGATACGCAGTATTTT	CASSILLIGAGGTDTQYF	TRBD2	TRBV27	TRBJ2-3	medium-sized
TGCAGTGCTGGGGGGGGGACTGCGGATCGGGATGAGCAGTTCTTC	CSAGGGTADRDEQFF	TRBD2	TRBV20-1	TRBJ2-1	-
TGCGCCAGCAGCCAAGGTTTTGTGGCTAGCGGCTGGGTAGAGGAGACCCAGTACTTC	CASSQGFVASGWVEETQYF	TRBD2	TRBV4-3	TRBJ2-5	-
TGTGCCAGTAGGGCGGGGACTAGCGGGAGGGCCGAAAAGACCCAGTACTTC	CASRAGTSGRAEKTQYF	TRBD2	TRBV19	TRBJ2-5	-
TGCGCCAGCAGCGGGACAGGGGGCGAGGGCTACACCTTC	CASSGTGGEGYTF	TRBD1	TRBV5-1	TRBJ1-2	-
TGTGCCAGCAGCGTAGGCACGCCGGTCACCGGGGAGCTGTTTTTT	CASSVGTPVTGELFF	-	TRBV28	TRBJ2-2	few
TGTGCCAGCGGCCGCGGGGTGCAAGAGACCCAGTACTTC	CASGRGVQETQYF	-	TRBV7-4	TRBJ2-5	-
TGTGCCAGCAGCTGGACAGGGGATCAGCCCCAGCATTTT	CASSWTGDQPQHF	TRBD1	TRBV6-2/TRBV6-3	TRBJ1-5	-
TGTGCCAGTAGTCAACTAGCGGGAGTTCTAGAGACCCAGTACTTC	CASSQLAGVLETQYF	TRBD2	TRBV19	TRBJ2-5	-
TGCGCCAGCAGCTTGGATCGGGGGCAGACTGAAGCTTTCTTT	CASSLDRGQTEAFF	-	TRBV5-1	TRBJ1-1	-
TGTGCCAGCAGCTTAACTTCATCTGAACTGTTTTTT	CASSLTSSELFF	-	TRBV7-2	TRBJ1-4	-
TGCGCCAGTCGAGACAGTCAGGTGAACACTGAAGCTTTCTTT	CASRDSQVNTEAFF	-	TRBV4-3	TRBJ1-1	few
TGTGCCAGCAGCCTTATCGGACTAGCGGGAGGCCCCAATGAGCAGTTCTTC	CASSLIGLAGGPNEQFF	TRBD2	TRBV6-6	TRBJ2-1	many
TGTGCCAGCAGTTACTGGACAAACTCCCTTCACGAGCAGTACTTC	CASSYWTNSLHEQYF	-	TRBV6-5	TRBJ2-7	medium-sized
TGTGCCAGCAGTTTATTTCGCACGAACACTGAAGCTTTCTTT	CASSLFRTNTEAFF	-	TRBV27	TRBJ1-1	-
TGTGCCAGCAGTCCACAGGGACTCTTCACAGATACGCAGTATTTT	CASSPQGLFTDTQYF	-	TRBV7-9	TRBJ2-3	few
TGCAGTGCTAGCCCATCCGTAGCAGCAACGGTCTACGAGCAGTACTTC	CSASPSVAATVYEQYF	-	TRBV20-1	TRBJ2-7	-
TGTGCCAGCAGTTACCCCTCCCGCCGGGGGCGGCAGTTCTTC	CASSYPSRRGRQFF	-	TRBV6-5	TRBJ2-1	medium-sized
TGCAGTGCTAACGGAATCACTGAAGCTTTCTTT	CSANGITEAFF	-	TRBV20-1	TRBJ1-1	few
TGTGCCAGCTCACCAAGCGGACTCACCACTGAAGCTTTCTTT	CASSPSGLTTEAFF	-	TRBV18	TRBJ1-1	many
TGTGCCTGGAGCCGGGGGCTCGACTATGGCTACACCTTC	CAWSRGLDYGYTF	-	TRBV30	TRBJ1-2	medium-sized
TGTGCCAGCAGCTTACCCGGGGGGCCTCCTGGGGCCAACGTCCTGACTTTC	CASSLPGGPPGANVLTF	-	TRBV12-3/TRBV12-4	TRBJ2-6	-
TGCGCCAGCAGCTTGCAGGGGGCCAGTGGAAACACCATATATTTT	CASSLQGASGNTIYF	TRBD1	TRBV5-1	TRBJ1-3	-
TGTGCCAGCAGTTTATCGGGGACAGGGGCATTCTATGGCTACACCTTC	CASSLSGTGAFYGYTF	TRBD1	TRBV27	TRBJ1-2	medium-sized
TGTGCCAGCAGCTTGTTCCTACAGGGTGGAAACACCATATATTTT	CASSLFLQGGNTIYF	-	TRBV7-2	TRBJ1-3	-
TGCAGCGTAGGACTAGCGGGAATCAATGAGCAGTTCTTC	CSVGLAGINEQFF	TRBD2	TRBV29-1	TRBJ2-1	-
TGTGCCTGGGACGGGGGCGGTGAGACCCAGTACTTC	CAWDGGGETQYF	-	TRBV30	TRBJ2-5	medium-sized
TGTGCCAGCAGCCCACAGGGGGCGAGAAACGAGCAGTACTTC	CASSPQGARNEQYF	TRBD1	TRBV5-4	TRBJ2-7	-
TGTGCCAGCAGTGATACGGGGGACGGGATGAACACTGAAGCTTTCTTT	CASSDTGDGMNTEAFF	-	TRBV6-4	TRBJ1-1	-
TGTGCCAGTAGTGCCCTCAGCGGGAGGGCGGACTACAATGAGCAGTTCTTC	CASSALSGRADYNEQFF	TRBD2	TRBV11-1	TRBJ2-1	-
TGTGCCAGCAGCTTAGTAGGGGGGGGCGAGCAGTACTTC	CASSLVGGGEQYF	-	TRBV7-2	TRBJ2-7	-
TGTGCCAGCAGCTTCGGACAGGGCAATCAGCCCCAGCATTTT	CASSFGQGNQPQHF	TRBD1	TRBV5-4	TRBJ1-5	medium-sized
TGTGCCAGCCAAGGAACTCTCGAGCAGTACTTC	CASQGTLEQYF	-	TRBV27	TRBJ2-7	medium-sized
TGCAGTGCCATTCCCGGGACAGCGGAGAACCAAGAGACCCAGTACTTC	CSAIPGTAENQETQYF	TRBD1	TRBV20-1	TRBJ2-5	-
TGTGCCAGCAGCTACGGACAGGGGAACACTGAAGCTTTCTTT	CASSYGQGNTEAFF	TRBD1	TRBV11-1	TRBJ1-1	few
TGCGCCAGCAGCCTCCTGGGGCCGACCTCCTACGAGCAGTACTTC	CASSLLGPTSYEQYF	-	TRBV5-4	TRBJ2-7	-
TGTGCCAGCTCGCGGGGCGCAATTTCTAACTATGGCTACACCTTC	CASSRGAISNYGYTF	-	TRBV6-1	TRBJ1-2	medium-sized
TGTGCCAGCAGCCAAGGACAGGGGGCAAGAGGCTACACCTTC	CASSQGQGARGYTF	TRBD1	TRBV6-5	TRBJ1-2	few
TGTGCCAGCAGCTTAGCCGCGAACCCCTACGAGCAGTACTTC	CASSLAANPYEQYF	-	TRBV7-2	TRBJ2-7	-
TGTGCCACCAGCAGGCCGACTAGCGGGAGCCCAGATACGCAGTATTTT	CATSRPTSGSPDTQYF	TRBD2	TRBV15	TRBJ2-3	medium-sized